Shown below are 25 T cell receptor beta chains from a single sample sequenced in a study of T-cell memory formation after mild COVID-19. One entry per CDR3 protein, called by TCRdb with MiXCR from the 5' RACE reads. Of under 450,000 distinct CDR3 sequences in the sample, approximately 15% were seen once. The sequencing input was PBMCs or a T cell subset sorted from them (not recorded which). These receptor sequences come from a man younger than 35 who had mild COVID-19 (a few samples of this study predate the infection). Cell type and time point are not known.

The V call is TRBV7-9, the J call TRBJ2-2; D ambiguous. The V gene lost 2 bases and the J gene lost 2 bases, with 9 bases spanning the gap. Per the germline V gene, CDR1 is SEHNR and CDR2 is FQNEAQ (reference sequence). CDR3 length: 15 amino acids. Written as DNA, the CDR3 is TGTGCCAGCAGCTTACTAGGATCTAACACCGGGGAGCTGTTTTTT. Translated: CASSLLGSNTGELFF.

V usage is TRBV28 and J usage is TRBJ2-7; weak D call: TRBD2 (6 bases). Trimming shortened V by 5 bases and J by 0 bases, and 17 bases separated the two germline ends. The CDR3 runs 16 residues. The V gene's germline CDR1 is MDHEN and CDR2 SYDVKM. DNA of the CDR3: TGTGCCAGCAGTCGCGGAACCTTGGACTACTCCTACGAGCAGTACTTC. Protein product: CASSRGTLDYSYEQYF.

The chain joins TRBV2 to TRBJ2-1; 8 nucleotides line up with TRBD2. V gave up 3 bases and J gave up 3 bases; unmatched junction bases: 7. CDR3 length: 16 residues. Germline CDR1 SNHLY, CDR2 FYNNEI. The CDR3 here is CASSEEAGALYNEQFF. CDR3 coding DNA: TGTGCCAGCAGTGAGGAAGCGGGGGCCCTCTACAATGAGCAGTTCTTC.

This clonotype was counted at least ten times. J is TRBJ1-1 and V is TRBV12-3 or TRBV12-4; possible D gene TRBD1, 6 bases. The CDR3 runs 14 residues. Trimming cost V 3 bases and J 4 bases, with 12 bases left between them. The CDR3 loop reads CASSLRTAATEAFF. The CDR3 bases are TGTGCCAGCAGTTTGCGGACAGCGGCCACTGAAGCTTTCTTT.

In this sample, this clonotype turned up a few times. V is TRBV2 and J is TRBJ1-3; D is undetermined. CDR1 is SNHLY, CDR2 FYNNEI, per germline. CDR3 length equals 13 residues. Trimming took 4 bases from V and 8 from J, leaving 12 bases between them. The CDR3 reads CASSVGSLDTIYF. DNA of the CDR3: TGTGCCAGCAGTGTGGGTTCATTGGACACCATATATTTT.

This chain uses TRBV5-1 with TRBJ2-3, with D unclear. This CDR3 spans 12 amino acids. CDR1 and CDR2 from the germline V gene are SGHRS and YFSETQ. V shed 2 bases and J shed 6 bases, with 7 bases lying between them. The CDR3, as DNA: TGCGCCAGCAGCTTAGAACCCGATACGCAGTATTTT. Translated, it gives CASSLEPDTQYF.

This clonotype was detected only once. The V and J genes are TRBV11-1 and TRBJ2-7; perhaps D is TRBD1 or TRBD2 (5 bases each). The CDR3 length is 15 residues. The germline CDR1 and CDR2 sequences are SGHAT and FQDESV (reference sequence). Trimming removed 7 bases at V and 2 bases at J, with 18 bases between. The CDR3 protein is CASNSSGTETYEQYV. The CDR3 DNA reads TGTGCCAGCAACTCATCCGGGACCGAAACCTACGAGCAGTACGTC.

The chain combines TRBV27 with TRBJ2-1, with 7 bases aligning to TRBD1. Trimming removed 6 bases from V and 6 bases from J; junction bases left unmatched: 11. From germline, CDR1 is MNHEY and CDR2 SMNVEV (reference sequence). The CDR3 has 15 amino acids. DNA for the CDR3: TGTGCCAGCAGAATCCCCAGGGGGTCGGTCAATGAGCAGTTCTTC. This gives the protein CASRIPRGSVNEQFF.

This sequence joins TRBV18 and TRBJ1-6; TRBD1 might be the D (6 bases). This CDR3 region has 15 residues. In germline, CDR1 is KGHSH, CDR2 LQKENI. Trimming took 6 bases from V and 7 from J, leaving 16 bases between them. CDR3 protein: CASSLQDSGNSPLHF. DNA for the CDR3: TGTGCCAGCTCGCTCCAGGACAGCGGGAATTCACCCCTCCACTTT.

The chain recombines TRBV12-3 or TRBV12-4 with TRBJ2-1; D not certain. The V and J ends lost 2 bases and 2 bases respectively, with 7 bases between them. The length of the CDR3 is 14 residues. CDR3 sequence reads: CASSLNGAYNEQFF. The CDR3 nucleotides read TGTGCCAGCAGTTTAAATGGGGCCTACAATGAGCAGTTCTTC.

This clonotype was recorded a few times. The rearrangement links TRBV12-3 or TRBV12-4 to TRBJ1-3; TRBD1 is a possible D gene (5 bases). V was pared by 6 bases and J by 1 base, with 16 bases between. The CDR3 spans 16 residues. CDR3 bases: TGTGCCAGCAGAGAGGGGTTATGGTCATCTGGAAACACCATATATTTT. The encoded protein is CASREGLWSSGNTIYF.

About this clonotype: A read error may account for a junction end that differs from germline. The chain uses TRBV3-1 and TRBJ1-1; D is unclear. Germline V gene data show CDR1 as LGHDT and CDR2 as YNNKEL (reference sequence). CDR3 length: 14 amino acids. The CDR3 sequence: CASSQGWENTEAFF. The CDR3 DNA reads as TGTGCCAGCAGTCAAGGGTGGGAGAACACTGAAGCTTTCTTT.

This clonotype was found many times. CDR3 sequence reads: CASSWDREFEKLFF. In DNA, the CDR3 is TGCGCCAGCAGCTGGGACAGGGAGTTTGAAAAACTGTTTTTT. V gene TRBV5-1 combines with J gene TRBJ1-4; 9 bases match TRBD1. Germline CDR1 and CDR2: SGHRS and YFSETQ. This CDR3 has 14 amino acids. V shed 3 bases, J shed 7 bases, and the junction held 4 bases outside the gene matches.

This clonotype has only a few counts. This rearrangement joins TRBV6-1 to TRBJ2-3, with TRBD1 identical over 7 bases. The germline V gene encodes CDR1 MNHNS and CDR2 SASEGT. The CDR3 consists of 12 residues. V dropped 4 bases and J dropped 6; count of bases not matched to a gene: 1. CDR3 DNA: TGTGCCAGCAGTGTACAGGGGGATACGCAGTATTTT. Protein: CASSVQGDTQYF.

V gene TRBV4-3 combines with J gene TRBJ1-1; TRBD1 aligns across 9 bases. Germline CDR1 is LGHNA and CDR2 is YSLEER. Losses at the gene ends were 2 bases for V and 5 bases for J; bases not matched to a gene: 3. The length of the CDR3 is 14 residues. The chain's CDR3 is CASSQTGGVTEAFF. CDR3 coding DNA: TGCGCCAGCAGCCAAACAGGGGGCGTGACTGAAGCTTTCTTT.

This clonotype has more than one count but fewer than ten. The CDR3 DNA sequence: TGCGCCAGCAGCCAAGATACGCCAGAAAGATTATATGGCTACACCTTC. Translated, it gives CASSQDTPERLYGYTF. V is TRBV4-3 and J is TRBJ1-2, with D uncertain. The V gene's germline CDR1 is LGHNA and CDR2 YSLEER. CDR3 length: 16 residues. The V and J ends lost 0 bases and 5 bases respectively, with 16 bases between them.

In this sample, this clonotype turned up a few times. The V and J genes are TRBV11-1 and TRBJ2-7; tentative D call: TRBD2 (5 bases). V was trimmed by 4 bases and J by 0 bases, leaving 10 bases between them. This CDR3 is 14 amino acids long. Per germline, CDR1 SGHAT and CDR2 FQDESV (reference sequence). The CDR3 nucleotides are TGTGCCAGCAGCTCTGGACTGAGCTCCTACGAGCAGTACGTC. It encodes CASSSGLSSYEQYV.

This chain joins TRBV7-9 and TRBJ2-7, with D perhaps matching TRBD1 (5 bases). CDR1 and CDR2 (germline): SEHNR, FQNEAQ (reference sequence). This CDR3 spans 15 amino acids. The V end lost 5 bases, the J end lost 6 bases, and 20 bases lay between the germline ends. The CDR3 DNA sequence: TGTGCCAGCAGCCACCCGCGGTTGGGGCCTTCCGAGCAGTACTTC. It specifies CASSHPRLGPSEQYF. Supplemented by reference TRBV7-9 and TRBJ2-7, the full variable domain reads DTGVSQNPRHKITKRGQNVTFRCDPISEHNRLYWYRQTLGQGPEFLTYFQNEAQLEKSRLLSDRFSAERPKGSFSTLEIQRTEQGDSAMYLCASSHPRLGPSEQYFGPGTRLTVT.

This clonotype was seen ten or more times. This chain connects TRBV7-8 to TRBJ2-7; TRBD2 matches at 10 bases. CDR1 is SGHVS, CDR2 FQNEAQ, per germline. V dropped 5 bases and J dropped 1; count of bases not matched to a gene: 5. The CDR3 spans 15 residues. CDR3 amino acids: CASSPIAGGSYEQYF. The CDR3 region has the DNA TGTGCCAGCAGCCCTATAGCGGGGGGTTCCTACGAGCAGTACTTC.

This clonotype came up a few times. The V and J genes are TRBV29-1 and TRBJ1-4; D uncertain. This CDR3 has 13 residues. V lost 4 bases and J lost 2, with 8 bases in between. Germline assignment: CDR1 SQVTM and CDR2 ANQGSEA. As DNA, the CDR3 is TGCAGCGTTGCGGCGCGGACTAATGAAAAACTGTTTTTT. Its protein is CSVAARTNEKLFF.

This clonotype came up a few times. The chain is built from TRBV7-2 and TRBJ2-1; 9 nucleotides match TRBD1. J lost 0 bases, V lost 3 bases, and 12 bases had no gene match. The length of the CDR3 is 19 residues. Germline V CDR1 and CDR2: SGHTA, FQGNSA. DNA of the CDR3: TGTGCCAGCAGCTTTCCCCGGGACAGGGCCCGGAGCTCCTACAATGAGCAGTTCTTC. Encoded protein: CASSFPRDRARSSYNEQFF.

A few counts support this clonotype. The gene calls are TRBV5-1 and TRBJ2-3; 8 bases fit TRBD1. CDR1 and CDR2 (germline): SGHRS, YFSETQ. V shed 3 bases, J shed 2 bases, and the junction held 5 bases outside the gene matches. The CDR3 has 15 amino acids. CDR3: CASSSGQVITDTQYF. The CDR3 DNA follows: TGCGCCAGCAGCTCGGGACAGGTGATCACAGATACGCAGTATTTT.

This clonotype occurred once. This chain uses TRBV20-1 with TRBJ1-2; no clear D. From germline, CDR1 is DFQATT and CDR2 SNEGSKA (reference sequence). CDR3 length equals 13 residues. With 7 bases removed from V and 3 bases from J, the gap between germline ends came to 15 bases. This chain's CDR3 is CSVSVPTHYGYTF. CDR3 nucleotide sequence: TGCAGTGTTAGTGTACCCACTCACTATGGCTACACCTTC.

This clonotype was counted a few times. The V and J genes are TRBV5-1 and TRBJ2-2, with 7 nucleotides matching TRBD2. Germline V gene sequence: CDR1 SGHRS, CDR2 YFSETQ. This CDR3 comprises 15 residues. The trim removed 5 bases at V and 0 bases at J, leaving 4 bases unmatched. The CDR3 DNA is TGCGCCAGCAGTCGGGGGGTCCCGAACACCGGGGAGCTGTTTTTT. This codes for CASSRGVPNTGELFF.

This clonotype was picked up many times. J is TRBJ2-1 and V is TRBV7-7; the match to TRBD2 covers 9 bases. Germline assignment: CDR1 SSHAT and CDR2 FNYEAQ (reference sequence). The CDR3 sequence is 15 residues long. V was clipped by 5 bases and J by 1 base; unmatched bases: 3. The CDR3 here is CASSRGGASYNEQFF. The CDR3 DNA sequence: TGTGCCAGCAGCCGCGGGGGGGCTTCCTACAATGAGCAGTTCTTC.